The 18 T cell receptor beta chains below come from one sample, sequenced in a study of CD8 T cells in Susac syndrome. Random-hexamer reverse transcription was applied to roughly 0.5 to 1 ug RNA. Using its own MiXCR run on the immunoSEQ multiplex PCR reads, TCRdb lists one record per CDR3 protein. In the table there are some 180,000 distinct CDR3 sequences, roughly nine tenths of which are singletons. The sample taken for sequencing was CD4+ T cells from PBMCs. The receptor source for this set is a human donor with Susac syndrome.

This CDR3 reads CASSLLQGGYTF. CDR3 bases: TGTGCCAGCAGTTTACTACAGGGGGGCTACACCTTC. The chain has TRBV28 and TRBJ1-2; TRBD1 matches at 7 bases. The CDR3 is made up of 12 amino acids. Trimming took 2 bases from V and 8 from J; bases not matched to a gene: 2. Germline loops: CDR1 MDHEN, CDR2 SYDVKM.

The chain couples TRBV6-1 to TRBJ2-2; 12 bases agree with TRBD2. Trimming cost V 2 bases and J 7 bases; bases outside gene matches: 5. This CDR3 contains 16 residues. Germline loops: CDR1 MNHNS, CDR2 SASEGT. The CDR3 DNA sequence: TGTGCCAGCAGTGAATCTAGCGGGGGGGTGGTCGGGGAGCTGTTTTTT. Translated, it gives CASSESSGGVVGELFF.

This chain links TRBV5-1 with TRBJ2-5, with D maybe TRBD2 (5 bases). Trimming took off 7 bases at V and 0 bases at J, with 16 bases between the two ends. The CDR3 covers 15 residues. CDR1 and CDR2 (germline): SGHRS, YFSETQ. The CDR3 bases are TGCGCCAGCTCCTCGCGGGTGCGGGACCAAGAGACCCAGTACTTC. Residues: CASSSRVRDQETQYF.

The J gene is TRBJ2-7, the V gene TRBV6-5; 7 nucleotides match TRBD1. This CDR3 is built from 16 residues. Looked up from germline, CDR1 is MNHEY and CDR2 is SVGAGI. Trimming removed 0 bases from V and 0 bases from J; junction bases left unmatched: 5. This chain's CDR3 is CASSYSTGHSSYEQYF. The CDR3 DNA reads TGTGCCAGCAGTTACTCGACAGGGCACAGCTCCTACGAGCAGTACTTC.

This clonotype appeared a few times. The chain carries TRBV20-1 and TRBJ2-5; 7 nucleotides line up with TRBD1. CDR3 size: 13 residues. The junction had 9 bases not matched to a gene; V was cut back by 6 bases and J by 5 bases. The germline V gene has CDR1 DFQATT and CDR2 SNEGSKA (reference sequence). This CDR3 reads CSALQGHGETQYF. In DNA, the CDR3 is TGCAGTGCCCTACAGGGGCACGGGGAGACCCAGTACTTC.

CDR3 sequence (DNA): TGTGCCAGCAGTGAAACCGGGACTAGAGGCCAAGAGACCCAGTACTTC. It specifies CASSETGTRGQETQYF. The chain joins TRBV2 to TRBJ2-5; 8 nucleotides line up with TRBD2. V lost 2 bases and J lost 1; bases outside the gene matches: 6. CDR1 and CDR2 from the germline V gene are SNHLY and FYNNEI. The CDR3 totals 16 residues.

The chain recombines TRBV12-3 or TRBV12-4 with TRBJ2-6; D could derive from TRBD1 or TRBD2 (5 bases each). Trimming stripped 3 bases from V and 1 base from J, with 7 bases between. The CDR3 totals 15 residues. CDR3 coding DNA: TGTGCCAGCAGTTTTGAGGGGTCTGGGGCCAACGTCCTGACTTTC. Its protein product is CASSFEGSGANVLTF.

This chain uses TRBV7-3 with TRBJ2-3; 8 nucleotides agree with TRBD2. Losses at the gene ends were 5 bases for V and 3 bases for J; bases not matched to a gene: 13. The CDR3 loop spans 17 amino acids. Germline CDR1 reads SGHTA; CDR2 reads FQGTGA. CDR3 DNA: TGTGCCAGCAGCCCCTTTAGGGGTAGCGGGACTACAGATACGCAGTATTTT. Amino acids: CASSPFRGSGTTDTQYF.

This rearrangement joins TRBV11-2 to TRBJ2-5; 9 nucleotides agree with TRBD1. Germline CDR1 and CDR2: SGHAT and FQNNGV. Trimming took 4 bases from V and 13 from J; bases not matched to a gene: 13. The CDR3 covers 14 residues. The CDR3 DNA reads TGTGCCAGCAGCTCACCAAAAAACAGGGGGCGGTCGTACTTC. It is translated as CASSSPKNRGRSYF.

The rearrangement joins TRBV5-1 to TRBJ2-3; TRBD2 matches at 7 bases. Germline trimming cut 2 bases from V and 0 bases from J; bases unmatched to any gene: 18. The CDR3 totals 20 residues. Germline CDR1 and CDR2: SGHRS and YFSETQ. The CDR3 DNA follows: TGCGCCAGCAGCTTAGCAGCGAGATCCCTAGCGGACCTTAGCACAGATACGCAGTATTTT. Translated, it gives CASSLAARSLADLSTDTQYF. The whole variable domain, filled in from reference TRBV5-1 and TRBJ2-3, reads KAGVTQTPRYLIKTRGQQVTLSCSPISGHRSVSWYQQTPGQGLQFLFEYFSETQRNKGNFPGRFSGRQFSNSRSEMNVSTLELGDSALYLCASSLAARSLADLSTDTQYFGPGTRLTVL.

The chain carries TRBV5-1 and TRBJ1-1, with 8 bases aligning to TRBD1. Germline CDR1 and CDR2: SGHRS and YFSETQ. The CDR3 is made up of 16 amino acids. V shed 3 bases and J 0 bases; nucleotides not matched to a gene: 7. The CDR3 coding sequence is TGCGCCAGCAGCTCAGGGACAGGCCCTATGAACACTGAAGCTTTCTTT. It codes for CASSSGTGPMNTEAFF.

This sequence joins TRBV5-1 and TRBJ2-7, with D perhaps matching TRBD1 or TRBD2 (5 bases each). Germline CDR1 is SGHRS and CDR2 is YFSETQ. The length of the CDR3 is 16 residues. The ends were cut back, 1 base at V and 1 base at J, with 15 bases in the middle. The CDR3 DNA is TGCGCCAGCAGCTTGTTCGGCGGGCAGGGATCCTACGAGCAGTACTTC. It encodes CASSLFGGQGSYEQYF.

The rearrangement links TRBV5-1 to TRBJ2-4; D is perhaps TRBD2 (6 bases). Germline CDR1 is SGHRS and CDR2 is YFSETQ. This CDR3 has 15 residues. V was cut by 0 bases and J by 3 bases, with 10 bases left in between. The CDR3 nucleotides are TGCGCCAGCAGCTTGGTCTCGGGGGTCAAAAACATTCAGTACTTC. Translated, it gives CASSLVSGVKNIQYF.

V usage is TRBV18 and J usage is TRBJ2-3, with D perhaps TRBD1 or TRBD2 (5 bases each). Germline V gene sequence: CDR1 KGHSH, CDR2 LQKENI. The CDR3 loop spans 15 amino acids. The V gene lost 2 bases and the J gene lost 0 bases, with 9 bases spanning the gap. The CDR3 loop reads CASSPAGASTDTQYF. CDR3 coding DNA: TGTGCCAGCTCACCAGCCGGGGCGAGCACAGATACGCAGTATTTT.

V gene TRBV18 combines with J gene TRBJ2-1, with D tentatively TRBD1 (6 bases). This CDR3 contains 16 residues. Deletions cut 4 bases from V and 6 bases from J, with 19 bases between. Germline V gives CDR1 KGHSH, CDR2 LQKENI. CDR3 amino acids: CASSQTPGTFSNEQFF. As DNA, the CDR3 is TGTGCCAGCTCACAGACCCCCGGGACATTCTCCAATGAGCAGTTCTTC.

V is TRBV7-2 and J is TRBJ2-5; D gene uncertain. Between the trimmed V and J ends, which lost 5 bases and 4 bases, there was a span of 11 bases. This CDR3 has 13 residues. Germline V CDR1 and CDR2: SGHTA, FQGNSA. The CDR3: CASSLETGETQYF. CDR3 coding DNA: TGTGCCAGCAGCCTCGAGACTGGAGAGACCCAGTACTTC. The full variable domain, in which reference TRBV7-2 and TRBJ2-5 provide the parts outside the CDR3, is GAGVSQSPSNKVTEKGKDVELRCDPISGHTALYWYRQSLGQGLEFLIYFQGNSAPDKSGLPSDRFSAERTGGSVSTLTIQRTQQEDSAVYLCASSLETGETQYFGPGTRLLVL.

This chain joins TRBV20-1 and TRBJ2-3; 12 bases are a match to TRBD2. The ends lost 1 base at V and 2 bases at J; junction bases unmatched: 1. The CDR3 consists of 15 residues. Germline V CDR1 and CDR2: DFQATT, SNEGSKA (reference sequence). DNA for the CDR3: TGCAGTGCTAGAGGGACTAGCGGGAACACAGATACGCAGTATTTT. Amino acid sequence: CSARGTSGNTDTQYF.

The chain links TRBV12-5 to TRBJ2-1; D uncertain. The CDR3 covers 11 residues. CDR1 and CDR2 (germline): LGHNT, FRNRAP. V was trimmed by 7 bases and J by 9 bases, leaving 10 bases between them. The CDR3 is CASAFNPEQFF. The CDR3 coding sequence is TGTGCTAGTGCCTTTAACCCTGAGCAGTTCTTC.